This TCR beta chain was profiled in a study of cytomegalovirus exposure and HLA in healthy donors. CDR3 length: 14 residues. After removal of 1 base from V and 8 bases from J, the junction contained 5 bases not matched to a gene. Germline V CDR1 and CDR2: LNHNV, YYDKDF (reference sequence). With 60 Vbeta and 13 Jbeta primers, the PCR was carried out. Generated by immunoSEQ multiplex PCR, the TCRdb table keeps only in-frame clones and is missing some. The table includes some 130,000 clones, around 80% detected once. Concerning this clone itself: The identical CDR3 is also encoded by other nucleotide sequences in the sample.

Material for sequencing was PBMCs. The sequence came from a man between 18 and 29 years old in good health and CMV-seronegative. The rearrangement uses TRBV15 and TRBJ1-2; TRBD1 aligns across 9 bases. CDR3 residues: CATSRVGDRDGYTF. Here the CDR3 DNA reads TGTGCCACCAGCAGAGTCGGGGACAGGGACGGCTACACCTTC.